There are a few counts of the clone carrying this T cell receptor beta chain. This CDR3 comprises 16 residues. Germline lookup yields CDR1 LNHDA and CDR2 SQIVND (reference sequence). V was clipped by 6 bases and J by 7 bases; unmatched bases: 15. Per the authors' pipeline: The assay estimated nucleated cells by amplifying reference gene primers. TCRdb's copy holds only in-frame clones and misses some; the assay was immunoSEQ multiplex PCR. V and J calls and clone size are copied from that table; D and trimming were computed from the DNA. The data hold some 430,000 clones, with about nine tenths observed a single time. These data belong to a study of blood T cell repertoires in COVID-19. Study details: Collection of acute and convalescent COVID-19 samples took place in the United States, Italy and Spain.

This clonotype was sampled from a man aged 18-30 years who had recovered from COVID-19. The chain has TRBV19 and TRBJ1-1; 9 positions agree with TRBD1. Material for sequencing was PBMCs or T cells enriched from blood (not recorded which). The CDR3 DNA sequence: TGTGCCAGTAGCCCAGGGACAGGGATGTTGTGGAATGAAGCTTTCTTT. Protein sequence: CASSPGTGMLWNEAFF. The variable domain in full, completed from reference TRBV19 and TRBJ1-1, reads DGGITQSPKYLFRKEGQNVTLSCEQNLNHDAMYWYRQDPGQGLRLIYYSQIVNDFQKGDIAEGYSVSREKKESFPLTVTSAQKNPTAFYLCASSPGTGMLWNEAFFGQGTRLTVV.